Shown below are 9 T cell receptor beta chains from a single sample sequenced in a study of metastatic and nonmetastatic thyroid tumors (dated by TCRdb to the early 2020s). No treatment had been received by any patient before thyroid surgery. Library preparation employed PCR. Data came from an Illumina HiSeq 4000. TCRdb cleaned the public reads at Q25 with fastp, built clones with MiXCR and kept in-frame beta chains. For this sample the table gives about 30,000 clones, of which more than 20% were detected only once. The ten largest clones take up about 10% of the sample. What was sequenced was blood. All receptors come from a female donor with papillary thyroid cancer or a benign thyroid nodule (not recorded which). Some clones in this sample may be carry-over from other donors' samples.

For this clone: A much larger clone differs by one base, so this may be a read error. This chain uses TRBV5-6 with TRBJ1-1; D is undetermined. There are 13 residues in the CDR3. Germline CDR1 and CDR2: SGHDT and YYEEEE. As DNA, the CDR3 is TGTACCAGCAGCTTGGTGGGGAACACTGAAGCTTTCTTT. This encodes CTSSLVGNTEAFF.

In its sample, this clone was seen a few times. The genes are TRBV12-5 and TRBJ2-3; TRBD1 aligns across 7 bases. Looked up from germline, CDR1 is LGHNT and CDR2 is FRNRAP. The CDR3 extends over 16 amino acids. Trimming took 3 bases from V and 6 from J; bases not matched to a gene: 12. CDR3 region: CASGFSLQGVGDTQYF. The CDR3 nucleotides are TGTGCTAGTGGTTTTTCCCTCCAGGGGGTGGGTGATACGCAGTATTTT. The whole variable domain, remainder taken from reference TRBV12-5 and TRBJ2-3, is DARVTQTPRHKVTEMGQEVTMRCQPILGHNTVFWYRQTMMQGLELLAYFRNRAPLDDSGMPKDRFSAEMPDATLATLKIQPSEPRDSAVYFCASGFSLQGVGDTQYFGPGTRLTVL.

The chain carries TRBV6-2 or TRBV6-3 and TRBJ2-7, with 7 bases matching TRBD2. Germline V lookup: CDR1 MNHEY, CDR2 SVGEGT. The CDR3 spans 17 residues. V gave up 2 bases and J gave up 3 bases; unmatched junction bases: 13. CDR3 in amino acids: CASSYIPSASGLYEQYF. The CDR3 nucleotides are TGTGCCAGCAGTTACATTCCTTCGGCTAGCGGCCTCTACGAGCAGTACTTC.

This rearrangement joins TRBV20-1 to TRBJ2-1, with a weak D call TRBD2 (5 bases). The CDR3 runs 15 residues. Germline CDR1 reads DFQATT; CDR2 reads SNEGSKA (reference sequence). V dropped 6 bases and J dropped 7 bases, with 22 bases sitting between them. The CDR3 spells CSALPASGRGNEQFF. CDR3 bases: TGCAGTGCCCTCCCCGCCTCGGGGAGAGGGAATGAGCAGTTCTTC.

Here the CDR3 DNA reads TGTGCCAGCAGTAAGCAGGGCTACGAGCAGTACTTC. Protein: CASSKQGYEQYF. V is TRBV28 and J is TRBJ2-7; maybe TRBD1 (5 bases). The V gene's germline CDR1 is MDHEN and CDR2 SYDVKM. This CDR3 contains 12 residues. Trimming pared 5 bases from V and 3 bases from J, leaving 8 bases between.

Many counts were recorded for this clone. This clone may be a read error of a much larger clone one base away. The rearrangement uses TRBV11-2 and TRBJ2-5, with D possibly TRBD2 on 5 matching bases. CDR1 and CDR2 from the germline V gene are SGHAT and FQNNGV. The CDR3 is 14 residues long. V gave up 4 bases and J gave up 4 bases, with 13 bases separating them. The CDR3: CASSSSHEGETQYF. Here the CDR3 DNA reads TGTGCCAGCAGCTCATCACACGAGGGAGAGACCCAGTACTTC.

This clone was seen ten or more times. The chain links TRBV5-6 to TRBJ1-2; D is uncertain. V gave up 4 bases and J gave up 8 bases, with 15 bases separating them. The V gene's germline CDR1 is SGHDT and CDR2 YYEEEE. This CDR3 has 13 residues. CDR3 in DNA: TGTGCCAGCAGCACGAGCGACCAAGCGGGCTACACCTTC. Its translation: CASSTSDQAGYTF.

This clone appeared many times. The chain is built from TRBV20-1 and TRBJ1-1; a weak D match, TRBD1 (6 bases). This CDR3 has 13 amino acids. The V gene lost 5 bases and the J gene lost 5 bases, with 15 bases spanning the gap. Germline V gene lookup returns CDR1 DFQATT and CDR2 SNEGSKA (reference sequence). Here the CDR3 DNA reads TGCAGTGCTCCGGACAGTTGGGGAACTGAAGCTTTCTTT. Protein sequence: CSAPDSWGTEAFF.

This clone was counted at least ten times. DNA of the CDR3: TGTGCCAGCAGCCAAGAACGGGGTACCGGGGAGCTGTTTTTT. Amino acid sequence: CASSQERGTGELFF. The gene calls are TRBV14 and TRBJ2-2; D may be TRBD2 (5 bases). Germline V gives CDR1 SGHDN, CDR2 FVKESK. This CDR3 has 14 residues. Trimming cost V 0 bases and J 5 bases, with 7 bases left between them.